A single sample is the source of the 18 T cell receptor beta chains below, sequenced in a study of T cell repertoires in cytomegalovirus infection. From the reads, TCRdb called clonotypes with MiXCR, one entry per CDR3 protein. The sample has approximately 550,000 distinct CDR3 sequences, approximately 15% seen once. The material sequenced was CD8+ T cells from PBMCs. The receptor source for this set is a human donor in good health (CMV status not recorded). Some clones in this sample may be carry-over from other donors' samples.

The rearrangement joins TRBV15 to TRBJ1-1, with 8 bases that match TRBD1. The CDR3 contains 14 residues. Germline V lookup: CDR1 LNHNV, CDR2 YYDKDF (reference sequence). V shed 6 bases and J 0 bases; nucleotides not matched to a gene: 3. CDR3 DNA sequence: TGTGCCACCAGTTGGACAGGGATGAACACTGAAGCTTTCTTT. The encoded protein is CATSWTGMNTEAFF.

At least ten counts were recorded for this clonotype. CDR3 region: CASGFSGLGRNQPQHF. The CDR3 region has the DNA TGTGCTAGTGGTTTTTCGGGATTGGGGCGGAATCAGCCCCAGCATTTT. The chain uses TRBV12-5 and TRBJ1-5, with D possibly matching TRBD1 (5 bases). V was shortened by 3 bases and J by 4 bases, with 16 bases between the two germline ends. The CDR3 contains 16 residues. The V gene's germline CDR1 is LGHNT and CDR2 FRNRAP.

Ten or more counts support this clonotype. The chain is built from TRBV10-2 and TRBJ1-1; D ambiguous. The germline gives CDR1 WSHSY, CDR2 SAAADI. V lost 3 bases, J lost 5 bases, and 7 bases lay in between. The CDR3 runs 12 residues. DNA for the CDR3: TGCGCCAGCAGTGAAGTTGGGACTGAAGCTTTCTTT. Its translation is CASSEVGTEAFF.

This clonotype has a handful of counts. This CDR3 is CASSLVGNYEQYF. CDR3 sequence (DNA): TGTGCCAGCAGTTTAGTTGGGAACTACGAGCAGTACTTC. The chain recombines TRBV27 with TRBJ2-7; D is undetermined. There are 13 residues in the CDR3. The V gene lost 2 bases and the J gene lost 3 bases, with 8 bases spanning the gap. CDR1 and CDR2 (germline): MNHEY, SMNVEV (reference sequence).

This clonotype has ten or more counts. The chain has TRBV20-1 and TRBJ2-7, with TRBD1 identical over 10 bases. The CDR3 totals 15 residues. The J segment lost 3 bases and the V segment lost 1 base, leaving 6 bases of the junction unmatched. Per the germline V gene, CDR1 is DFQATT and CDR2 is SNEGSKA (reference sequence). CDR3: CSARAPGQGYYEQYF. CDR3 in DNA: TGCAGTGCTAGAGCCCCGGGACAGGGGTACTACGAGCAGTACTTC.

This clonotype was seen ten or more times. The genes are TRBV28 and TRBJ2-1; 8 nucleotides match TRBD2. CDR3 length: 15 amino acids. Germline V gives CDR1 MDHEN, CDR2 SYDVKM. V shed 1 base, J shed 6 bases, and the junction held 5 bases outside the gene matches. The chain's CDR3 is CASSLFSGMGNEQFF. CDR3 nucleotides: TGTGCCAGCAGTTTATTTAGCGGGATGGGCAATGAGCAGTTCTTC.

This clonotype was counted only a few times. The chain is built from TRBV15 and TRBJ1-2, with D tentatively TRBD1 (6 bases). Trimming stripped 4 bases from V and 4 bases from J, with 16 bases between. Germline assignment: CDR1 LNHNV and CDR2 YYDKDF (reference sequence). The length of the CDR3 is 15 residues. The CDR3 loop is CATSKDRSGVYGYTF. The CDR3 DNA is TGTGCCACCAGCAAAGACAGGAGTGGGGTCTATGGCTACACCTTC.

This clonotype was detected ten times or more. The chain links TRBV19 to TRBJ2-1; 7 nucleotides line up with TRBD2. J was trimmed by 11 bases and V by 8 bases; bases with no gene match: 12. The CDR3 contains 13 residues. CDR1 LNHDA and CDR2 SQIVND come from the germline V gene (reference sequence). CDR3 region: CASASGLSGKQFF. The DNA for the CDR3 is TGTGCCAGTGCTAGCGGCCTCTCGGGAAAGCAGTTCTTC.

This clonotype was counted between two and nine times. The chain employs TRBV18 and TRBJ1-2, with D hard to call. V gave up 5 bases and J gave up 3 bases, with 13 bases separating them. Germline values: CDR1 KGHSH, CDR2 LQKENI. The CDR3 extends over 14 amino acids. In DNA form, the CDR3 reads TGTGCCAGCTCAAATCAGGACTGGGACTATGGCTACACCTTC. Amino acid sequence: CASSNQDWDYGYTF. The variable domain in full, with the rest retrieved from reference TRBV18 and TRBJ1-2, is NAGVMQNPRHLVRRRGQEARLRCSPMKGHSHVYWYRQLPEEGLKFMVYLQKENIIDESGMPKERFSAEFPKEGPSILRIQQVVRGDSAAYFCASSNQDWDYGYTFGSGTRLTVV.

The chain has TRBV15 and TRBJ1-1, with D maybe TRBD1 (6 bases). The CDR3 extends over 16 amino acids. Germline CDR1 LNHNV, CDR2 YYDKDF (reference sequence). V was pared by 5 bases and J by 4 bases, with 20 bases between. The CDR3 nucleotides are TGTGCCACCAGCCCTGAACAGGGAGTGTTAAGCACTGAAGCTTTCTTT. This translates into CATSPEQGVLSTEAFF. Variable domain in full (rest from reference TRBV15 and TRBJ1-1): DAMVIQNPRYQVTQFGKPVTLSCSQTLNHNVMYWYQQKSSQAPKLLFHYYDKDFNNEADTPDNFQSRRPNTSFCFLDIRSPGLGDTAMYLCATSPEQGVLSTEAFFGQGTRLTVV.

This CDR3 is CASPAHPAGKTGELFF. In nucleotides, the CDR3 is TGTGCAAGCCCTGCCCACCCAGCGGGAAAAACCGGGGAGCTGTTTTTT. This sequence joins TRBV7-2 and TRBJ2-2, with TRBD2 matching 7 bases. The CDR3 runs 16 residues. Germline CDR1 SGHTA, CDR2 FQGNSA.

The V call is TRBV27, the J call TRBJ1-1, with D perhaps TRBD1 (6 bases). The germline gives CDR1 MNHEY, CDR2 SMNVEV (reference sequence). CDR3 length: 11 residues. V was shortened by 10 bases and J by 5 bases, with 11 bases between the two germline ends. CDR3 in amino acids: CATRRGTEAFF. The CDR3 DNA sequence: TGTGCCACCAGAAGGGGGACTGAAGCTTTCTTT.

This clonotype was seen at least ten times. This chain uses TRBV2 with TRBJ2-7, with D possibly matching TRBD1 (6 bases). There are 14 residues in the CDR3. Between the trimmed V and J ends, which lost 5 bases and 3 bases, there was a span of 14 bases. CDR1 is SNHLY, CDR2 FYNNEI, per germline. In DNA, the CDR3 is TGTGCCAGCAGTCTCGGGACACCTTACTACGAGCAGTACTTC. This encodes CASSLGTPYYEQYF.

There are many counts of this clonotype. The rearrangement uses TRBV11-2 and TRBJ2-1; 10 positions agree with TRBD2. The V gene end was trimmed by 1 base and the J gene end by 7 bases; junction bases not matched to a gene: 13. In germline, CDR1 is SGHAT, CDR2 FQNNGV. The CDR3 is 18 amino acids. Written as DNA, the CDR3 is TGTGCCAGCAGCTTAGGGTCTAGCGGGAGTTCTTGGGATAATGAGCAGTTCTTC. It codes for CASSLGSSGSSWDNEQFF.

This clonotype was detected ten times or more. The rearrangement uses TRBV7-6 and TRBJ1-5; D uncertain. From germline, CDR1 is SGHVS and CDR2 FNYEAQ. The CDR3 runs 13 residues. V lost 5 bases and J lost 5, with 10 bases in between. The CDR3 DNA reads as TGTGCCAGCAGCCCCGTCCCCGATCAGCCCCAGCATTTT. It is translated as CASSPVPDQPQHF.

This clonotype has more than one count but fewer than ten. V is TRBV28 and J is TRBJ2-2; D may be TRBD2 (5 bases). This CDR3 is built from 17 residues. Trimming took 6 bases from V and 6 from J, leaving 23 bases between them. Germline assignment: CDR1 MDHEN and CDR2 SYDVKM. The CDR3 is CASSKPIGEGPPGELFF. The CDR3 coding sequence is TGTGCCAGCAGCAAACCGATCGGCGAGGGTCCGCCCGGGGAGCTGTTTTTT. Complete variable domain (other parts from reference TRBV28 and TRBJ2-2): DVKVTQSSRYLVKRTGEKVFLECVQDMDHENMFWYRQDPGLGLRLIYFSYDVKMKEKGDIPEGYSVSREKKERFSLILESASTNQTSMYLCASSKPIGEGPPGELFFGEGSRLTVL.

The chain joins TRBV4-2 to TRBJ2-1; no clear D gene. This CDR3 is 13 amino acids long. Trimming pared 0 bases from V and 8 bases from J, leaving 8 bases between. The germline V gene has CDR1 LGHNA and CDR2 YNFKEQ. CDR3 bases: TGTGCCAGCAGCCAAGATAAGGGTCATGAGCAGTTCTTC. It encodes CASSQDKGHEQFF.

The chain recombines TRBV20-1 with TRBJ2-7; D uncertain. This CDR3 is 15 amino acids long. Germline lookup yields CDR1 DFQATT and CDR2 SNEGSKA (reference sequence). Trimming cost V 2 bases and J 0 bases, with 14 bases left between them. The CDR3 DNA reads TGCAGTGCTAGATCCCTACTTGAAAGCTCCTACGAGCAGTACTTC. It codes for CSARSLLESSYEQYF.